This passage covers 16 T cell receptor beta chains from one sample sequenced in a study of beta chain features in type 1 diabetes. The study's findings and limits: In every one of the four CD4+ subsets, TCRB CDR3s were moderately but significantly shorter in Type 1 diabetes patients.

Antigen specificity for these receptors is unknown. Reverse transcription of all isolated RNA meant that expressed TCRB transcripts were sequenced. This table comes from immunoSEQ multiplex PCR, and its TCRdb copy is limited to in-frame clones, with some not included. The sample lists hundreds of thousands of clones, around 12% occurring once. The sample was naive CD4+ T cells from blood. Receptor source: a woman between 18 and 29 years old with type 1 diabetes.

This clone was found a few times. This chain links TRBV7-9 with TRBJ1-2; D is possibly TRBD1 (5 bases). There are 13 residues in the CDR3. CDR1 and CDR2 from the germline V gene are SEHNR and FQNEAQ (reference sequence). V lost 7 bases, J lost 5 bases, and 14 bases lay in between. The CDR3 DNA is TGTGCCAGCACCCCGGAGACAGTGTATGGCTACACCTTC. It codes for CASTPETVYGYTF.

This clone was detected a few times. The CDR3 region is CASSGESGELFF. Here the CDR3 DNA reads TGTGCCAGCAGCGGAGAGTCCGGGGAGCTGTTTTTT. This chain uses TRBV7-9 with TRBJ2-2; D unclear. The length of the CDR3 is 12 residues. V was shortened by 5 bases and J by 6 bases, with 7 bases between the two germline ends. In germline, CDR1 is SEHNR, CDR2 FQNEAQ (reference sequence).

This clone was seen only a few times. This CDR3 is also generated by other DNA sequences in the sample. The gene calls are TRBV5-1 and TRBJ1-1; unclear D gene. The CDR3 has 11 residues. Trimming cost V 4 bases and J 5 bases, with 6 bases left between them. Germline lookup yields CDR1 SGHRS and CDR2 YFSETQ. The CDR3 DNA reads TGCGCCAGCAGCAGCGAAACTGAAGCTTTCTTT. Encoded protein: CASSSETEAFF.

This clone was found a few times. The chain combines TRBV29-1 with TRBJ2-3, with D maybe TRBD1 (7 bases). This CDR3 contains 14 residues. V gave up 0 bases and J gave up 11 bases, with 18 bases separating them. Germline V gene sequence: CDR1 SQVTM, CDR2 ANQGSEA. CDR3 in amino acids: CSVEEIEGAGGQYF. In DNA, the CDR3 is TGCAGCGTTGAAGAGATAGAGGGGGCCGGGGGGCAGTATTTT.

The CDR3 bases are TGTGCCTGGAGTATCTGGGGCAACGAGCAGTACTTC. As protein: CAWSIWGNEQYF. The chain couples TRBV30 to TRBJ2-7, with a tentative D call TRBD1 (5 bases). V was shortened by 2 bases and J by 5 bases, with 10 bases between the two germline ends. The germline CDR1 and CDR2 sequences are GTSNPN and SVGIG (reference sequence). This CDR3 spans 12 amino acids.

This clone appeared a few times. This sequence joins TRBV5-1 and TRBJ2-1, with 12 bases that match TRBD2. With 4 bases clipped from V and 7 bases from J, the junction kept 6 bases outside the gene matches. The CDR3 spans 15 residues. CDR1 is SGHRS and CDR2 is YFSETQ in the germline V gene. CDR3 in amino acids: CASSLGLAGRNEQFF. The DNA for the CDR3 is TGCGCCAGCAGCCTCGGACTAGCGGGGAGGAATGAGCAGTTCTTC.

The chain uses TRBV29-1 and TRBJ2-2; D not resolved. The CDR3 contains 13 residues. Germline CDR1 and CDR2: SQVTM and ANQGSEA. V lost 4 bases and J 7 bases, leaving 13 bases between the germline ends. CDR3 nucleotides: TGCAGCGTTGCGCCAACCCCCAGCGGGGAGCTGTTTTTT. It is translated as CSVAPTPSGELFF.

This clone was counted only a few times. The chain combines TRBV7-2 with TRBJ2-7; no reliable D call. V was clipped by 6 bases and J by 0 bases, with 12 bases between them. Germline V gene lookup returns CDR1 SGHTA and CDR2 FQGNSA. This CDR3 spans 14 amino acids. In nucleotides, the CDR3 is TGTGCCAGCAGTTACACACTAAACTCCTACGAGCAGTACTTC. It codes for CASSYTLNSYEQYF.

The chain couples TRBV28 to TRBJ2-7; 9 bases map to TRBD2. CDR1 is MDHEN and CDR2 is SYDVKM in the germline V gene. This CDR3 contains 16 residues. The trim removed 8 bases at V and 3 bases at J, leaving 14 bases unmatched. Written as DNA, the CDR3 is TGTGCCAGCCGCGGGGGGGCTAGCGGGGCAGACTACGAGCAGTACTTC. Amino acids: CASRGGASGADYEQYF. The full variable domain, its missing parts supplied by reference TRBV28 and TRBJ2-7, is DVKVTQSSRYLVKRTGEKVFLECVQDMDHENMFWYRQDPGLGLRLIYFSYDVKMKEKGDIPEGYSVSREKKERFSLILESASTNQTSMYLCASRGGASGADYEQYFGPGTRLTVT.

V is TRBV4-2 and J is TRBJ2-7; 13 nucleotides agree with TRBD2. Trimming at V came to 0 bases and at J to 3 bases, leaving 2 bases not matched to a gene. The CDR3 sequence is 16 residues long. Germline lookup yields CDR1 LGHNA and CDR2 YNFKEQ. The CDR3 DNA follows: TGTGCCAGCAGCCAAGAAGGGACTAGCGGGAACTACGAGCAGTACTTC. The encoded protein is CASSQEGTSGNYEQYF.

This clone was observed a few times. The rearrangement links TRBV23-1 to TRBJ2-7, with D possibly being TRBD1 (6 bases). TRBV23-1 is identified as an open reading frame with a role that is uncertain. V was cut by 0 bases and J by 2 bases, with 17 bases left in between. The CDR3 totals 17 residues. CDR3 sequence reads: CASSQSPDSLRTYEQYF. The CDR3 DNA reads as TGCGCCAGCAGTCAATCCCCGGACAGCCTCAGAACCTACGAGCAGTACTTC.

This clone was picked up a small number of times. The rearrangement uses TRBV9 and TRBJ1-4, with unresolved D. This CDR3 has 16 amino acids. Trimming took 0 bases from V and 7 from J, leaving 16 bases between them. Germline CDR1 reads SGDLS; CDR2 reads YYNGEE. The CDR3, as DNA: TGTGCCAGCAGCGTAGGCTTGGGCGCGGGGTTTGAAAAACTGTTTTTT. Translated, it gives CASSVGLGAGFEKLFF.

CDR3 loop: CASSIGTGNYNEQFF. The CDR3 DNA reads as TGTGCCAGCTCAATCGGGACAGGAAACTACAATGAGCAGTTCTTC. The V gene is TRBV18, the J gene TRBJ2-1; the match to TRBD1 covers 8 bases. This CDR3 region has 15 residues. V shed 5 bases and J 3 bases; nucleotides not matched to a gene: 6. Germline assignment: CDR1 KGHSH and CDR2 LQKENI.

The table lists this clone with a few counts. The chain couples TRBV30 to TRBJ2-7, with D tentatively TRBD2 (5 bases). Germline CDR1 GTSNPN, CDR2 SVGIG (reference sequence). V lost 3 bases, J lost 4 bases, and 13 bases lay in between. The CDR3 contains 13 residues. The CDR3 nucleotides are TGTGCCTGGAGGAGGGTAAGGTCATACGAGCAGTACTTC. Translated: CAWRRVRSYEQYF.

The V and J genes are TRBV7-3 and TRBJ2-2, with 7 bases fitting TRBD1. V dropped 0 bases and J dropped 4; count of bases not matched to a gene: 2. The length of the CDR3 is 15 residues. Germline V gene lookup returns CDR1 SGHTA and CDR2 FQGTGA. The CDR3 here is CASSLTRDSTGELFF. In nucleotides, the CDR3 is TGTGCCAGCAGCTTAACGAGGGACAGCACCGGGGAGCTGTTTTTT. The whole variable domain, filled in from reference TRBV7-3 and TRBJ2-2, reads GAGVSQTPSNKVTEKGKYVELRCDPISGHTALYWYRQSLGQGPEFLIYFQGTGAADDSGLPNDRFFAVRPEGSVSTLKIQRTERGDSAVYLCASSLTRDSTGELFFGEGSRLTVL.

There are a few counts of this clone. V is TRBV5-6 and J is TRBJ2-1; D is uncertain. CDR3 length equals 11 residues. CDR1 SGHDT and CDR2 YYEEEE come from the germline V gene. Trimming removed 3 bases at V and 7 bases at J, with 5 bases between. The CDR3 sequence is CASSWSNEQFF. The CDR3 DNA is TGTGCCAGCAGCTGGAGTAATGAGCAGTTCTTC.